This TCR beta chain was sequenced in a study of T-cell reconstitution after alpha-beta-depleted transplantation in children. General study results and limits: From newly produced T cells came most of the T-cell counts and diversity one year after transplant.

The TCRbeta library was prepared with unique molecular identifiers. TCRdb reprocessed the PCR reads via MiXCR and lists one record per CDR3 protein. The sample has some 550,000 distinct CDR3 sequences, under 25% seen once; the top ten hold 14%. With regard to this clonotype: Its antigen is currently unknown.

Germline-derived CDR1 and CDR2 are MGHDK and SYGVNS. This CDR3 comprises 14 residues. The V end was cut by 1 base, the J end by 3 bases, with 9 bases between. The TCR was taken from a boy younger than two who had a stem cell transplant for acute myeloid leukemia, so the T cells may come from the graft donor. The chain links TRBV25-1 to TRBJ1-1, with no clear D. Sample: PBMCs, mostly from graft donor cells, taken 360 days after TCRalphabeta/CD19-depleted stem cell transplant. The CDR3 region has the DNA TGTGCCAGCAGTGAATCGGGTGCTTACACTGAAGCTTTCTTT. Protein product: CASSESGAYTEAFF.